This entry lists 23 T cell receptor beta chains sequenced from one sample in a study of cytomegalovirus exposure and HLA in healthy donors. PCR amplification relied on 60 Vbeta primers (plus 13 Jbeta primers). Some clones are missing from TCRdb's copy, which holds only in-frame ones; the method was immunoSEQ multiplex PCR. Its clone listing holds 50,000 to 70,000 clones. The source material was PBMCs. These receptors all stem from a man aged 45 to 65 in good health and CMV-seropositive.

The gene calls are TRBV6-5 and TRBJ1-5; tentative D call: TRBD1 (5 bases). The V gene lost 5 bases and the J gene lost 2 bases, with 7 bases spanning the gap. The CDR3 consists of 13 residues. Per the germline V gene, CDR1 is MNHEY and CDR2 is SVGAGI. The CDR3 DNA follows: TGTGCCAGCAGTCCGGGGGGCAATCAGCCCCAGCATTTT. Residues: CASSPGGNQPQHF.

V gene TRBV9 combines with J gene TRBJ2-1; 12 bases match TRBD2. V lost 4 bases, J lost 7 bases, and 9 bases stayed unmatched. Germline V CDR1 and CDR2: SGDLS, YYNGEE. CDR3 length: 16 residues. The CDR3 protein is CASSISSGRAANEQFF. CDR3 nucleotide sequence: TGTGCCAGCAGCATATCTAGCGGGAGGGCCGCGAATGAGCAGTTCTTC.

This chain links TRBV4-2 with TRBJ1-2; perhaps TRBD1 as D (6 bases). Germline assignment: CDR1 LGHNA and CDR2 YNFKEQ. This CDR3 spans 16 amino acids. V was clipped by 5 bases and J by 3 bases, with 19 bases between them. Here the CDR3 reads CASSSRRDIGDYGYTF. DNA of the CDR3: TGTGCCAGCAGCAGCCGAAGGGACATCGGGGACTATGGCTACACCTTC.

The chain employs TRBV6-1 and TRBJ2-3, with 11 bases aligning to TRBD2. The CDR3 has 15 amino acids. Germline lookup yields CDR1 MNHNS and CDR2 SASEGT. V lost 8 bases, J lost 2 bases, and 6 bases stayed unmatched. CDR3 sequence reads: CASRRTSGFTDTQYF. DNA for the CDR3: TGTGCCAGCCGAAGGACTAGCGGGTTCACAGATACGCAGTATTTT.

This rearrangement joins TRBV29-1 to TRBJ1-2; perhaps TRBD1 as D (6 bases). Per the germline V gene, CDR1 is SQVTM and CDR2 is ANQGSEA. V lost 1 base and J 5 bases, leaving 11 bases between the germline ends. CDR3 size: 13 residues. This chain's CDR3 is CSVEGQEEYGYTF. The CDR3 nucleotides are TGCAGCGTTGAAGGACAGGAGGAGTATGGCTACACCTTC.

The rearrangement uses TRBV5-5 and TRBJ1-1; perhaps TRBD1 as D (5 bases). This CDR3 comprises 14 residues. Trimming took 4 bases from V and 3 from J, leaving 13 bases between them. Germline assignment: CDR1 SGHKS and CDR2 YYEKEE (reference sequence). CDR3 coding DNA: TGTGCCAGCAGCGCGGGGCTGGGGGACACTGAAGCTTTCTTT. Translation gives CASSAGLGDTEAFF.

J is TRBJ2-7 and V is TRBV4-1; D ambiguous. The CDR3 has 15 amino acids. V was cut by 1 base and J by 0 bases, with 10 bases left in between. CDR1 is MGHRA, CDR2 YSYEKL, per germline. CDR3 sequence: CASSQARSSSYEQYF. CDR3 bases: TGCGCCAGCAGCCAAGCCCGGTCGAGCTCCTACGAGCAGTACTTC.

The CDR3 is CASSLTAGERGEQYF. The DNA for the CDR3 is TGTGCCAGCAGCTTAACAGCAGGGGAAAGAGGTGAGCAGTACTTC. V is TRBV7-2 and J is TRBJ2-7, with D perhaps matching TRBD1 (6 bases). The CDR3 totals 15 residues. The V end lost 2 bases, the J end lost 7 bases, and 18 bases lay between the germline ends. Germline CDR1 reads SGHTA; CDR2 reads FQGNSA.

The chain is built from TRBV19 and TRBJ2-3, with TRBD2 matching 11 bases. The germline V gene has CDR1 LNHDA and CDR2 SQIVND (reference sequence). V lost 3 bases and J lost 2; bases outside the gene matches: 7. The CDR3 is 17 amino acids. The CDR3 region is CASSIWASGGLTDTQYF. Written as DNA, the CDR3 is TGTGCCAGTAGTATTTGGGCTAGCGGGGGGCTCACAGATACGCAGTATTTT.

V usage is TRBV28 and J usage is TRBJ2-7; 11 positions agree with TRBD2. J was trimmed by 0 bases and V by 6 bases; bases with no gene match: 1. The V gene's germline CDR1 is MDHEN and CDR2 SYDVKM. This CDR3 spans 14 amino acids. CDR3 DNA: TGTGCCAGCAGGGGGACTAGCGGCTCCTACGAGCAGTACTTC. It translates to CASRGTSGSYEQYF.

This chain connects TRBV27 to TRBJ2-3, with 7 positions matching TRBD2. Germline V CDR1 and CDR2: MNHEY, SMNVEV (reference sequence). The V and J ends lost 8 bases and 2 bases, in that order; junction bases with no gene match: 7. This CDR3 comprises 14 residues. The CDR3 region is CASFSGEHTDTQYF. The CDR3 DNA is TGTGCCAGCTTCAGCGGGGAGCACACAGATACGCAGTATTTT.

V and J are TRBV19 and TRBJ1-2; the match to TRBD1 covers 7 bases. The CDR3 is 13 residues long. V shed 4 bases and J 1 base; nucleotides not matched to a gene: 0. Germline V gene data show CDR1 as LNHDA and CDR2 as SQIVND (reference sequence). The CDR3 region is CASSTGGNYGYTF. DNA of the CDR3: TGTGCCAGTAGTACAGGGGGTAACTATGGCTACACCTTC.

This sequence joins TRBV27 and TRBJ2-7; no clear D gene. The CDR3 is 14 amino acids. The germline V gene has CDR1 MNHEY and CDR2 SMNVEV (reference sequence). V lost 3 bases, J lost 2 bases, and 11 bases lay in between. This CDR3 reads CASSFGGGAYEQYF. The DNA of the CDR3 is TGTGCCAGCAGTTTTGGCGGTGGAGCCTACGAGCAGTACTTC.

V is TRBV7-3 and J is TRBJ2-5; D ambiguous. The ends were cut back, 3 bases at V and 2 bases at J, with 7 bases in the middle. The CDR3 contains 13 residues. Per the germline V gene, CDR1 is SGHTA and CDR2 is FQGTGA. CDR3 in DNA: TGTGCCAGCAGCTTGGGCCGACAAGAGACCCAGTACTTC. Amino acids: CASSLGRQETQYF.

The CDR3 reads CASSQATRSGTGRNQETQYF. The CDR3 region has the DNA TGCGCCAGCAGCCAAGCGACACGATCGGGGACAGGGAGGAATCAAGAGACCCAGTACTTC. J is TRBJ2-5 and V is TRBV4-1; the match to TRBD1 covers 9 bases. The CDR3 is made up of 20 amino acids. Germline V gene data show CDR1 as MGHRA and CDR2 as YSYEKL. The V gene end was trimmed by 1 base and the J gene end by 2 bases; junction bases not matched to a gene: 17.

This chain's CDR3 is CAIGSGTSGYEQYF. The CDR3 nucleotides read TGTGCCATCGGGTCAGGGACTAGCGGCTACGAGCAGTACTTC. V usage is TRBV10-3 and J usage is TRBJ2-7; 11 positions agree with TRBD2. This CDR3 comprises 14 residues. Germline V gene sequence: CDR1 ENHRY, CDR2 SYGVKD. V lost 8 bases to trimming and J lost 3 bases; unmatched junction nucleotides: 6.

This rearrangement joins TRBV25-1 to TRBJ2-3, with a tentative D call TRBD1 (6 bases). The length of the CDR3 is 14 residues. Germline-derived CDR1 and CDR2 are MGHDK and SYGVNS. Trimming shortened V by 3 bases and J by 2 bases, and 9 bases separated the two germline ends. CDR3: CASSEGHLTDTQYF. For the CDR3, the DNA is TGTGCCAGCAGTGAGGGACACCTCACAGATACGCAGTATTTT.

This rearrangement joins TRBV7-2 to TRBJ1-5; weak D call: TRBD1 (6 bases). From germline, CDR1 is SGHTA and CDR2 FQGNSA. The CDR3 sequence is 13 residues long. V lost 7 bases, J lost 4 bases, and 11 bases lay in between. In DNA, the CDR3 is TGTGCCAGCACACAGGGCGGAAATCAGCCCCAGCATTTT. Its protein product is CASTQGGNQPQHF.

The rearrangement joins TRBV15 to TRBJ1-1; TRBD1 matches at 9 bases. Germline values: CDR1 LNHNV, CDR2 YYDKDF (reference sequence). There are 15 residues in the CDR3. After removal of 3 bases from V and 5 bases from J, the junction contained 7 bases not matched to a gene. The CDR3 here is CATSSQTGGWTEAFF. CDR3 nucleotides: TGTGCCACCAGCAGCCAAACAGGGGGCTGGACTGAAGCTTTCTTT.

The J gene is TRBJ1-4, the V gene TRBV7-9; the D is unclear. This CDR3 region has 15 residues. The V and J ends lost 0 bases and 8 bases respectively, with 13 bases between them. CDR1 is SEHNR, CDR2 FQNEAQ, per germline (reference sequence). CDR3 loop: CASSLASGPIEKLFF. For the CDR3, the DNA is TGTGCCAGCAGCTTAGCAAGCGGGCCGATCGAAAAACTGTTTTTT.

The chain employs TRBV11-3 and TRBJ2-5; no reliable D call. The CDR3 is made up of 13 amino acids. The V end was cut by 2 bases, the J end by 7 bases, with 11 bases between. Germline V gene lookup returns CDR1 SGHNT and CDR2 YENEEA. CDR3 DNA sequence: TGTGCCAGCAGCTTATCCCGACTTGGGACCCAGTACTTC. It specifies CASSLSRLGTQYF.

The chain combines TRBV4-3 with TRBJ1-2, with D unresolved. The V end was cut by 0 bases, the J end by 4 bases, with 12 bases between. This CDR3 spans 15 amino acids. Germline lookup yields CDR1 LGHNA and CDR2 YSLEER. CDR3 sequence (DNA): TGCGCCAGCAGCCAAGAAAGAGGACTGGGCTATGGCTACACCTTC. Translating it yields CASSQERGLGYGYTF.

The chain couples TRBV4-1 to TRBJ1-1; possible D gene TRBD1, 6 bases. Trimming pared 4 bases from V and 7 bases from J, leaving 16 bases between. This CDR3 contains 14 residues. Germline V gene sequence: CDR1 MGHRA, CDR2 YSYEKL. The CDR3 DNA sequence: TGCGCCAGCAGCCCTGAGAACAGGGACGGTGAAGCTTTCTTT. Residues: CASSPENRDGEAFF.